This section outlines one T cell receptor beta chain sequence together with its context. This specimen comes from a study of blood T cell repertoires in COVID-19. About the research overall: Acute and convalescent COVID-19 specimens originated in the United States, Italy and Spain. PBMCs, B-cell-depleted T cells, or T cells were the source of the cDNA or gDNA that made up the material.

In the original workflow: It was from reference gene primer amplification that nucleated cell counts were estimated. Sequencing used immunoSEQ multiplex PCR; TCRdb keeps in-frame clones, though not all of them. Clonal size and the V and J genes are those of that table, whereas D and trimming came from the DNA. Here the sample spans 200,000 to 300,000 clones, around nine tenths being singletons. This CDR3 is 14 amino acids long. V dropped 2 bases and J dropped 6; count of bases not matched to a gene: 3. Germline lookup yields CDR1 SNHLY and CDR2 FYNNEI. The sequence was obtained from a man aged 25 to 45 with active or convalescent COVID-19. Sequenced input: peripheral blood. The chain recombines TRBV2 with TRBJ2-1; TRBD2 agrees at 8 bases. The CDR3 is CASSEQRGSNEQFF. DNA of the CDR3: TGTGCCAGCAGTGAACAGCGGGGGTCCAATGAGCAGTTCTTC.